The 9 T cell receptor beta chains given below trace back to one sample, sequenced in a study of blood T cell repertoires in COVID-19. Clones were read by immunoSEQ multiplex PCR, and TCRdb kept only the in-frame ones, dropping some. Of about 150,000 clones listed, over 80% are singletons. The sample comprised peripheral blood. These receptors came from a man in his fifties who had recovered from COVID-19.

The J gene is TRBJ1-2, the V gene TRBV19; 7 bases agree with TRBD1. V dropped 4 bases and J dropped 4; count of bases not matched to a gene: 9. Germline CDR1 and CDR2: LNHDA and SQIVND (reference sequence). This CDR3 is built from 15 residues. The CDR3 loop is CASSKRQGLAYGYTF. CDR3 DNA: TGTGCCAGTAGTAAACGACAGGGATTGGCCTATGGCTACACCTTC.

The rearrangement joins TRBV11-3 to TRBJ2-3; 11 bases are shared with TRBD2. This CDR3 has 15 residues. V was pared by 1 base and J by 7 bases, with 4 bases of the junction left unmatched. Germline assignment: CDR1 SGHNT and CDR2 YENEEA. CDR3 bases: TGTGCCAGCAGCTTAGGACTAGCGGGGAGAAATACGCAGTATTTT. Its protein product is CASSLGLAGRNTQYF.

The rearrangement uses TRBV15 and TRBJ1-5; 9 positions match TRBD1. V shed 0 bases and J 8 bases; nucleotides not matched to a gene: 5. The CDR3 is 15 amino acids. Germline CDR1 is LNHNV and CDR2 is YYDKDF (reference sequence). CDR3 region: CATSREQGAIEPQHF. Here the CDR3 DNA reads TGTGCCACCAGCAGAGAACAGGGGGCCATTGAGCCCCAGCATTTT.

The chain couples TRBV15 to TRBJ1-3; D possibly corresponds to TRBD1 (5 bases). Looked up from germline, CDR1 is LNHNV and CDR2 is YYDKDF (reference sequence). The CDR3 loop spans 15 amino acids. Trimming removed 2 bases at V and 0 bases at J, with 8 bases between. The CDR3 spells CATSRTGHSGNTIYF. As DNA, the CDR3 is TGTGCCACCAGCAGAACTGGACACTCTGGAAACACCATATATTTT.

The genes are TRBV6-6 and TRBJ2-5; tentatively, D is TRBD2 (5 bases). This CDR3 contains 13 residues. Germline CDR1 is MNHNY and CDR2 is SVGAGI (reference sequence). Trimming pared 8 bases from V and 4 bases from J, leaving 14 bases between. In DNA, the CDR3 is TGTGCCAGCGGTAGACCGCGGGTAGAGACCCAGTACTTC. This gives the protein CASGRPRVETQYF.

The V and J genes are TRBV6-1 and TRBJ2-7; D is unresolved. CDR1 is MNHNS and CDR2 is SASEGT in the germline V gene. The CDR3 consists of 13 residues. The V end lost 2 bases, the J end lost 5 bases, and 10 bases lay between the germline ends. CDR3 in DNA: TGTGCCAGCAGTGAATATCAAAGCAACGAGCAGTACTTC. It translates to CASSEYQSNEQYF.

This chain joins TRBV5-1 and TRBJ1-2; D unclear. The CDR3 contains 15 residues. The V end lost 3 bases, the J end lost 0 bases, and 12 bases lay between the germline ends. CDR1 and CDR2 from the germline V gene are SGHRS and YFSETQ. As DNA, the CDR3 is TGCGCCAGCAGCTACGACACGGTGACTAACTATGGCTACACCTTC. Translated: CASSYDTVTNYGYTF.

This clone has just a few counts. The V gene is TRBV6-5, the J gene TRBJ2-7; 10 bases map to TRBD1. The length of the CDR3 is 15 residues. V shed 5 bases, J shed 4 bases, and the junction held 8 bases outside the gene matches. Germline V lookup: CDR1 MNHEY, CDR2 SVGAGI. CDR3 protein: CASSRTGQGQYEQYF. As DNA, the CDR3 is TGTGCCAGCAGTCGAACGGGACAGGGGCAATACGAGCAGTACTTC.

The chain employs TRBV19 and TRBJ1-3; TRBD1 aligns across 7 bases. Germline V lookup: CDR1 LNHDA, CDR2 SQIVND (reference sequence). The CDR3 has 15 residues. The V and J ends lost 9 bases and 0 bases, in that order; junction bases with no gene match: 8. In DNA form, the CDR3 reads TGTGCCAGCCGCCCCGGGGACAGCTCTGGAAACACCATATATTTT. Translated: CASRPGDSSGNTIYF. The full variable domain, completed using reference TRBV19 and TRBJ1-3, is DGGITQSPKYLFRKEGQNVTLSCEQNLNHDAMYWYRQDPGQGLRLIYYSQIVNDFQKGDIAEGYSVSREKKESFPLTVTSAQKNPTAFYLCASRPGDSSGNTIYFGEGSWLTVV.